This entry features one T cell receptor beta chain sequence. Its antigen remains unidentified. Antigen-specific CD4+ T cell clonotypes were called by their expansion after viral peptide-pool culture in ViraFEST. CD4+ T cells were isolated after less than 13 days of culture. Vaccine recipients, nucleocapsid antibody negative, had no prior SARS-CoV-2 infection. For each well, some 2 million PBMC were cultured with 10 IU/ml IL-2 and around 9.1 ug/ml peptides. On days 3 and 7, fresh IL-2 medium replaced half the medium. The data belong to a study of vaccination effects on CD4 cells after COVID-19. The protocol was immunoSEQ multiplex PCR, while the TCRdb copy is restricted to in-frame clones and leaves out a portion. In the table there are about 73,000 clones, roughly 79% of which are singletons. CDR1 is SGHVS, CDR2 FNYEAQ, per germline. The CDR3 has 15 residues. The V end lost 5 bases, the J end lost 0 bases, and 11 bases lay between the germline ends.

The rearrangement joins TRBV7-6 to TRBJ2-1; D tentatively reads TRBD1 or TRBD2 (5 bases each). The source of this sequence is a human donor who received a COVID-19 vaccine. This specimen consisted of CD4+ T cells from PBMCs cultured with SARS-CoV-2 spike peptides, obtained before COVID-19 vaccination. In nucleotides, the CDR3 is TGTGCCAGCAGCCGGGACCTCGGCTCCTACAATGAGCAGTTCTTC. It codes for CASSRDLGSYNEQFF.